The T cell receptor (beta chain) under discussion was sequenced for a study of T cells in localized non-small cell lung cancer. Generated by immunoSEQ multiplex PCR, the TCRdb table keeps only in-frame clones and is missing some. In the table there are tens of thousands of clones, more than 75% of which are singletons. Overall study findings and caveats: Longer overall survival was linked to higher blood T cell density. Owing to sequencing of a solitary tumor region, heterogeneity cannot be discounted. The greatest T cell clonality was found in uninvolved adjacent lung (higher than in tumor). Within adjacent lung there appeared a median about 54 of the top 100 tumor clones.

Germline V gene lookup returns CDR1 SGHDN and CDR2 FVKESK. The V and J ends lost 1 base and 1 base respectively, with 9 bases between them. The CDR3 is made up of 15 amino acids. A remark on this clone: The antigen is unknown.

The TCR comes from a male donor aged 60 or over with stage II squamous cell lung carcinoma. The specimen comprised peripheral blood, sampled before any cancer treatment. The rearrangement uses TRBV14 and TRBJ2-3; D remains unclear. CDR3 sequence: CASSQVSTGTDTQYF. For the CDR3, the DNA is TGTGCCAGCAGCCAAGTTTCGACTGGCACAGATACGCAGTATTTT.